This T cell receptor (beta chain) originates from a study of blood T cell repertoires in COVID-19. Only in-frame clones appear in the TCRdb table, and some are missing; sequencing was by immunoSEQ multiplex PCR. Of about 150,000 clones detected, roughly 90% appear once; the ten largest clones hold 0.95% to 1.5%. This CDR3 has 13 residues. The germline V gene encodes CDR1 SGHDT and CDR2 YYEEEE. The ends were cut back, 2 bases at V and 8 bases at J, with 13 bases in the middle. The receptor was derived from a woman aged 25 to 45 with acute COVID-19. This sequence joins TRBV5-6 and TRBJ2-5; perhaps TRBD1 as D (6 bases). Input material: PBMCs or T cells enriched from blood (not recorded which). CDR3 amino acids: CASSFRGGSTQYF. In DNA form, the CDR3 reads TGTGCCAGCAGCTTCAGAGGGGGAAGTACCCAGTACTTC.